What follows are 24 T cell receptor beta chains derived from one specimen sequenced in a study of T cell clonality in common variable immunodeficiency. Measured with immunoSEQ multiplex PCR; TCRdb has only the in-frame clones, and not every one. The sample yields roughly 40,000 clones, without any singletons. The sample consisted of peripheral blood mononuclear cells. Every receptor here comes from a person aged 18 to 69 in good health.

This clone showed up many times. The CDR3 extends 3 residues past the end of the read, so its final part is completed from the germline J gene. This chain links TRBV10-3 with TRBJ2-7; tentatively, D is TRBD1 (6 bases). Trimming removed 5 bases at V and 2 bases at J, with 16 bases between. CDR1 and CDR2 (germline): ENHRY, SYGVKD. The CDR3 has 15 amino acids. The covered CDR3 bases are TGTGCCATCAGTCCAGGGGCGAAGAACACCTACGAG. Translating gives CAISPGAKNTYE. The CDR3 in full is CAISPGAKNTYEQYF.

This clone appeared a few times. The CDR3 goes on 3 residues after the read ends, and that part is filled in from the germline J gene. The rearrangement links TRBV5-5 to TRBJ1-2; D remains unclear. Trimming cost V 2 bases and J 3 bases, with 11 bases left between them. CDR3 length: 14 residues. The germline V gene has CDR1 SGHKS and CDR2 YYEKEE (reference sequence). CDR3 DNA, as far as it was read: TGTGCCAGCAGCTTATTCGCCAGCGACTATGGC. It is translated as CASSLFASDYG. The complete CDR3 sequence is CASSLFASDYGYTF. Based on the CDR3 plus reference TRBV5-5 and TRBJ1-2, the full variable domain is DAGVTQSPTHLIKTRGQQVTLRCSPISGHKSVSWYQQVLGQGPQFIFQYYEKEERGRGNFPDRFSARQFPNYSSELNVNALLLGDSALYLCASSLFASDYGYTFGSGTRLTVV.

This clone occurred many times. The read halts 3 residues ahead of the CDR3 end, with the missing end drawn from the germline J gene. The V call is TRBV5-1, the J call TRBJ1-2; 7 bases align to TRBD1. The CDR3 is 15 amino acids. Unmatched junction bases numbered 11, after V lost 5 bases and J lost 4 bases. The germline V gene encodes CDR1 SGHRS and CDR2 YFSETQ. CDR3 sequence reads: CASSPQGPVVYGYTF. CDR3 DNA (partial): TGCGCCAGCAGTCCACAGGGGCCCGTAGTCTATGGC.

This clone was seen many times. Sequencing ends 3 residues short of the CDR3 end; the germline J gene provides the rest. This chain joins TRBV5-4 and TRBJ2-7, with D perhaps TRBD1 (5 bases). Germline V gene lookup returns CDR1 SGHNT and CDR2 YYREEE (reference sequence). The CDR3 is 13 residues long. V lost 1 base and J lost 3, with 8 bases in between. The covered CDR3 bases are TGTGCCAGCAGCTTGACCACAGGCTACGAG. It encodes CASSLTTGYE. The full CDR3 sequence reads CASSLTTGYEQYF.

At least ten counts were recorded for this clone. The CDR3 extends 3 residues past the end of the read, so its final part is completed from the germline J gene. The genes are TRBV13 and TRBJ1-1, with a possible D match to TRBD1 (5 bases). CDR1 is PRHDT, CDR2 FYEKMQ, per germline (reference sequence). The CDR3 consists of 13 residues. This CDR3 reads CASRRMGGSGAFF. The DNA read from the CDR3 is TGTGCCAGCAGGCGCATGGGCGGATCAGGG. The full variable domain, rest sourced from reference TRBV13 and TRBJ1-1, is AAGVIQSPRHLIKEKRETATLKCYPIPRHDTVYWYQQGPGQDPQFLISFYEKMQSDKGSIPDRFSAQQFSDYHSELNMSSLELGDSALYFCASRRMGGSGAFFGQGTRLTVV.

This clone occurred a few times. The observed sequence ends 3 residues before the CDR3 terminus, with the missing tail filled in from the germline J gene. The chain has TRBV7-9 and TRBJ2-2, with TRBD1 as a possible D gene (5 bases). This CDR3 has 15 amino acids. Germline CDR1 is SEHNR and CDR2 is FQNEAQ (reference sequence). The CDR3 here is CASSPGPSGANVLFF. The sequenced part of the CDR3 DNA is TGTGCCAGCAGCCCCGGCCCCTCTGGGGCCAACGTG.

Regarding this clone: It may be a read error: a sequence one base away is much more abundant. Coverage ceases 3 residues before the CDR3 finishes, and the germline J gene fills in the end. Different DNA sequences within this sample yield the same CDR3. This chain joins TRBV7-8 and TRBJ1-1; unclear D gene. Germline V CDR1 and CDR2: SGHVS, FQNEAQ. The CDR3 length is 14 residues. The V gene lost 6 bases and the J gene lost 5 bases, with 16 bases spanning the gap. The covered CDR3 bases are TGTGCCAGCAGTTTAATCCCCTTCGGGACTGAA. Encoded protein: CASSLIPFGTE. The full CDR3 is CASSLIPFGTEAFF.

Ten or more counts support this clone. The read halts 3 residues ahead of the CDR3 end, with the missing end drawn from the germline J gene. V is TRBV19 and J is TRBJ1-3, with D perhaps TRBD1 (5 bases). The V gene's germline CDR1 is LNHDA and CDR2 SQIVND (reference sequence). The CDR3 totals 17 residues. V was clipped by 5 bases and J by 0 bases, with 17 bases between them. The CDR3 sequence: CASSSASTGNSGNTIYF. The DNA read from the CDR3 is TGTGCCAGTAGTTCCGCGAGCACAGGAAACTCTGGAAACACC.

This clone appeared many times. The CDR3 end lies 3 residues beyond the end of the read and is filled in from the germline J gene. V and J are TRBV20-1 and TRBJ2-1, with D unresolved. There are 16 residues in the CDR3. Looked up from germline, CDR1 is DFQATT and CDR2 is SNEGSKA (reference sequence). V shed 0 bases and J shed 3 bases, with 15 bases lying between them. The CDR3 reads CSARDLVAASYNEQFF. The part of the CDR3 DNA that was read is TGCAGTGCTAGAGACCTTGTGGCGGCGAGCTACAATGAG.

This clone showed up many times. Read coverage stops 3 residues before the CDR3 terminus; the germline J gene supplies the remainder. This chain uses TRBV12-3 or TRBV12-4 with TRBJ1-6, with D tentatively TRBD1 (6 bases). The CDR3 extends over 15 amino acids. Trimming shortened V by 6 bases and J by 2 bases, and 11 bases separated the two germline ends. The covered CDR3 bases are TGTGCCAGCAGGGGTTCAGGGGCCTATAATTCACCC. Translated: CASRGSGAYNSP. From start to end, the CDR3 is CASRGSGAYNSPLHF.

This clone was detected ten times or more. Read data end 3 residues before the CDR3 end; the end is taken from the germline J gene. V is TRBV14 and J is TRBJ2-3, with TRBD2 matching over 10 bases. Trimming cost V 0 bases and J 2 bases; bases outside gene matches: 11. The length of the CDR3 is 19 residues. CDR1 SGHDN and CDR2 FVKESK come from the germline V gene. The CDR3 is CASSQDWGLATVFTDTQYF. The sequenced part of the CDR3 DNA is TGTGCCAGCAGCCAAGATTGGGGACTAGCGACAGTATTCACAGATACG.

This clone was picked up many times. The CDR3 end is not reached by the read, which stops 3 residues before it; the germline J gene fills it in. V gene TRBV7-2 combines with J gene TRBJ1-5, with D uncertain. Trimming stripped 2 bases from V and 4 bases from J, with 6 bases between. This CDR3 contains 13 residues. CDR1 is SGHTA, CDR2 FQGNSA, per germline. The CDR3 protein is CASSLRGNQPQHF. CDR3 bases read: TGTGCCAGCAGCTTACGGGGAAATCAGCCC.

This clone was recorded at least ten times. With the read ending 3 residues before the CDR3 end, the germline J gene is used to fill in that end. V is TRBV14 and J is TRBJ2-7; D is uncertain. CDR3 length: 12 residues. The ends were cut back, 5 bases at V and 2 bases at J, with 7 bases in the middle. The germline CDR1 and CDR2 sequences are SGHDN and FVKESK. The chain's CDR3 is CASSILPYEQYF. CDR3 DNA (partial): TGTGCCAGCAGCATTCTTCCCTACGAG. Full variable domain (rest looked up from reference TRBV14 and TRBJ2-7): EAGVTQFPSHSVIEKGQTVTLRCDPISGHDNLYWYRRVMGKEIKFLLHFVKESKQDESGMPNNRFLAERTGGTYSTLKVQPAELEDSGVYFCASSILPYEQYFGPGTRLTVT.

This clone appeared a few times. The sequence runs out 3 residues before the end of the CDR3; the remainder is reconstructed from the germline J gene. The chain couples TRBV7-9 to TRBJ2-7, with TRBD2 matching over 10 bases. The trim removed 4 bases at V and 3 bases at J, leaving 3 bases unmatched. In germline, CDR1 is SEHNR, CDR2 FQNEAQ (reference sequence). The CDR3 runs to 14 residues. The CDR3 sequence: CASSSWTSGYEQYF. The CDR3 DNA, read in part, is TGTGCCAGCAGCTCCTGGACTAGCGGCTACGAG.

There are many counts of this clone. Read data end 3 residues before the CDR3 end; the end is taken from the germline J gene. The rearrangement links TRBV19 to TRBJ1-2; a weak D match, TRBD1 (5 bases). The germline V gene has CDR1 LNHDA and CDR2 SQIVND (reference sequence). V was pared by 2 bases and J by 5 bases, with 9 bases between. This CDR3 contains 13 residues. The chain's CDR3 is CASSIRGDYGYTF. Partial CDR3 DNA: TGTGCCAGTAGTATAAGGGGCGATTATGGC.

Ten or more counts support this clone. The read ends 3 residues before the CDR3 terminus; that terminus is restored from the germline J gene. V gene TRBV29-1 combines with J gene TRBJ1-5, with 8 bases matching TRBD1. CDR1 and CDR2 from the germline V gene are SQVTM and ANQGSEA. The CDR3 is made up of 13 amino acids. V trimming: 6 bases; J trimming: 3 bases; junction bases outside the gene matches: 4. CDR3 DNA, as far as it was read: TGCAGCGTCCTGACAGGGGTCAATCAGCCC. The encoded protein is CSVLTGVNQP. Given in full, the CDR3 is CSVLTGVNQPQHF.

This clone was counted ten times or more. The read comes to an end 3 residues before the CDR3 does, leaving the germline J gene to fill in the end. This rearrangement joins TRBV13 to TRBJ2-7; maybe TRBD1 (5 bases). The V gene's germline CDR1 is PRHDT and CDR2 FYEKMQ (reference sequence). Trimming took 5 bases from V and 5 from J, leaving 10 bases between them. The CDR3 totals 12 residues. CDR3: CASSSRRDEQYF. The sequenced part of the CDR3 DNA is TGTGCCAGCAGCAGCCGCAGGGACGAG.

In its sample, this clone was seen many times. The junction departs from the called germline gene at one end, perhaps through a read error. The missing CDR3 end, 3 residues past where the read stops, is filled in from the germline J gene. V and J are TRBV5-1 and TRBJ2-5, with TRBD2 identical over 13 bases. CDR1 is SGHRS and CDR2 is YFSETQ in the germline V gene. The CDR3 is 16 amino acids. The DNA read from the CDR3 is TGCGCCAGCACCTTGACTAGCGGGGGGCTCCAAGAGACC. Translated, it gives CASTLTSGGLQET. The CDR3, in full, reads CASTLTSGGLQETQYF.

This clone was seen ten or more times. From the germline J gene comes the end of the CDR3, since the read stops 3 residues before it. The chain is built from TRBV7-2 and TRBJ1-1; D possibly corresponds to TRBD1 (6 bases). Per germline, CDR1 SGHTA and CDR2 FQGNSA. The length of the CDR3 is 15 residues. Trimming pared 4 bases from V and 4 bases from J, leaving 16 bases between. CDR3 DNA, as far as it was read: TGTGCCAGCAGCTCCTGGGGGGGCGCAGGCACTGAA. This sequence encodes CASSSWGGAGTE. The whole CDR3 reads CASSSWGGAGTEAFF.

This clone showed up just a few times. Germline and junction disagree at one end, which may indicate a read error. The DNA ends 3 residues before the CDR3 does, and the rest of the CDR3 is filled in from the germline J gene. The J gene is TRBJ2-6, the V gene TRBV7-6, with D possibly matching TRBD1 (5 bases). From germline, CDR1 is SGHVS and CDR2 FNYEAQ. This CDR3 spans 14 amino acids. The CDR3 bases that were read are TGTGCCAGCAGCCCAGCCTCTGGGGCCGACGTC. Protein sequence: CASSPASGADV. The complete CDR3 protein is CASSPASGADVLTF.

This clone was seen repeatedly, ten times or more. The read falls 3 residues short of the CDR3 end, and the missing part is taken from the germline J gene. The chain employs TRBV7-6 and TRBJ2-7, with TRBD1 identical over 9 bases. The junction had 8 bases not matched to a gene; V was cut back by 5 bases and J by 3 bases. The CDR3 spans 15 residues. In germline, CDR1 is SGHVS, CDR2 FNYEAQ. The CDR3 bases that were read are TGTGCCAGCAGCCGGGACAGGGACCCCTTCTACGAG. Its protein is CASSRDRDPFYE. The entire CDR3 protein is CASSRDRDPFYEQYF.

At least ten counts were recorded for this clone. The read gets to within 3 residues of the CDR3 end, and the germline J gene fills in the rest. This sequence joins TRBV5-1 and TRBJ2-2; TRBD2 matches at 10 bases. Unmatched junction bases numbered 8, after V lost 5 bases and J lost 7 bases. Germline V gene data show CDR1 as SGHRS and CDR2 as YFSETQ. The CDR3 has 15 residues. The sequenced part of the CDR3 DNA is TGCGCCAGCAGACGATCTAGCGGGAGTATCGGGGAG. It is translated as CASRRSSGSIGE. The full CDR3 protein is CASRRSSGSIGELFF.

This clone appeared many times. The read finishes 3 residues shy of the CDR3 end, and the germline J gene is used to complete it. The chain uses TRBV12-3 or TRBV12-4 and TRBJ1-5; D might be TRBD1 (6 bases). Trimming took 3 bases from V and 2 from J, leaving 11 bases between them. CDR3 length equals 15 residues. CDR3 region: CASSFSGVGNQPQHF. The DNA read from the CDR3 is TGTGCCAGCAGTTTTTCAGGGGTTGGCAATCAGCCC.

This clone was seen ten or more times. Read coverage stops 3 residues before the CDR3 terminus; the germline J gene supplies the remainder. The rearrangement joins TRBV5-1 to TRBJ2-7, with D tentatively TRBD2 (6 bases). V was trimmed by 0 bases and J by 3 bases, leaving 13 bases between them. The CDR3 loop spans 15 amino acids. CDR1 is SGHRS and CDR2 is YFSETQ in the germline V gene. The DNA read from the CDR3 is TGCGCCAGCAGCTTGGGGGTCGGGGGTGTCTACGAG. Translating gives CASSLGVGGVYE. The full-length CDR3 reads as CASSLGVGGVYEQYF.